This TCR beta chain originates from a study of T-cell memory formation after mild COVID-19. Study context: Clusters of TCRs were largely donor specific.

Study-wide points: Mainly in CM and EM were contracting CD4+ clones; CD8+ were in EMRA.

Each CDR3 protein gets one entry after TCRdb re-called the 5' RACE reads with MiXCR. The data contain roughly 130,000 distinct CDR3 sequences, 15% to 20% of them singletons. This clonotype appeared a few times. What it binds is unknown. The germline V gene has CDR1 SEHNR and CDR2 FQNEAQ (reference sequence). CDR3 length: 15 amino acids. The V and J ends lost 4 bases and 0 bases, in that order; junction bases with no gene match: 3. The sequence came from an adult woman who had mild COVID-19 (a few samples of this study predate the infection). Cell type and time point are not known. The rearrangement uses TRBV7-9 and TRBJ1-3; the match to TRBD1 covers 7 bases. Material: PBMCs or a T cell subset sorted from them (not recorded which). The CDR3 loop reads CASSSGDSSGNTIYF. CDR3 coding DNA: TGTGCCAGCAGCTCCGGGGACAGCTCTGGAAACACCATATATTTT.